Each of the 9 T cell receptor beta chains below was sequenced from the same sample in a study of T cells in Graves' hyperthyroidism and ophthalmopathy. Amplified regions were TCR beta CDR3 sequences from RNA transcripts. RT-PCR in the first round (using the HTBI primer set) targeted the TCR CDR3. TCRdb re-called the multiplex PCR reads with MiXCR, one entry per CDR3 protein. The table lists around 290,000 distinct CDR3 sequences, 13% of them singletons. The sample taken for sequencing was blood. These receptors originate from a woman under 40 with Graves' hyperthyroidism that later progressed to Graves' ophthalmopathy.

This clonotype was counted at least ten times. This chain uses TRBV5-1 with TRBJ1-1; D unresolved. Trimming took 3 bases from V and 5 from J, leaving 17 bases between them. In germline, CDR1 is SGHRS, CDR2 YFSETQ. This CDR3 has 15 residues. The DNA for the CDR3 is TGCGCCAGCAGCTGGTCGGGGAGGTCTGAGACTGAAGCTTTCTTT. Protein: CASSWSGRSETEAFF.

This clonotype was counted a few times. CDR3 DNA sequence: TGTGCCAGCAGTTTAAGGTCAGGGGATTATGGCTACACCTTC. It is translated as CASSLRSGDYGYTF. V gene TRBV27 combines with J gene TRBJ1-2, with TRBD1 as a possible D gene (6 bases). V gave up 2 bases and J gave up 5 bases, with 12 bases separating them. Germline V gene sequence: CDR1 MNHEY, CDR2 SMNVEV (reference sequence). CDR3 size: 14 residues.

This clonotype came up many times. CDR3 nucleotide sequence: TGTGCCAGCAGTCCACTAGCGGAAACCTCCTACGAGCAGTACTTC. Its translation is CASSPLAETSYEQYF. The chain recombines TRBV28 with TRBJ2-7; 8 bases map to TRBD2. CDR3 length: 15 amino acids. The germline gives CDR1 MDHEN, CDR2 SYDVKM. V dropped 5 bases and J dropped 0; count of bases not matched to a gene: 6.

Remarks on this clonotype: This may stem from a read error, because a much larger clone lies one nucleotide away. The V call is TRBV28, the J call TRBJ1-2; 10 bases are shared with TRBD1. After removal of 5 bases from V and 9 bases from J, the junction contained 18 bases not matched to a gene. Germline CDR1 MDHEN, CDR2 SYDVKM. The CDR3 runs 17 residues. The CDR3 region has the DNA TGTGCCAGCAGTCTGATCGACAGGGGGCCTCCGGGATGGAGCTACACCTTC. This sequence encodes CASSLIDRGPPGWSYTF.

V is TRBV30 and J is TRBJ2-7; D may be TRBD2 (6 bases). The germline V gene has CDR1 GTSNPN and CDR2 SVGIG (reference sequence). This CDR3 has 14 residues. Trimming cost V 1 base and J 7 bases, with 17 bases left between them. The CDR3 bases are TGTGCCTGGAGTGGGGGGACTCACTTGGGGGAGCAGTACTTC. The encoded protein is CAWSGGTHLGEQYF.

This sequence joins TRBV20-1 and TRBJ2-5; D may match TRBD1 or TRBD2 (5 bases each). Germline assignment: CDR1 DFQATT and CDR2 SNEGSKA (reference sequence). The CDR3 spans 16 residues. Between the trimmed V and J ends, which lost 0 bases and 4 bases, there was a span of 18 bases. DNA of the CDR3: TGCAGTGCTAGAGATCTCGAGGGGCCCTCCTCAGAGACCCAGTACTTC. As protein: CSARDLEGPSSETQYF.

About this clonotype: A clone one base away is much larger, so this may be a read error. The chain has TRBV27 and TRBJ2-7, with TRBD2 matching 9 bases. Germline V gene sequence: CDR1 MNHEY, CDR2 SMNVEV (reference sequence). The length of the CDR3 is 16 residues. This CDR3 is CASSLSAGSGSYVQYF. CDR3 nucleotides: TGTGCCAGCAGTTTATCGGCCGGTAGCGGGAGCTACGTGCAGTACTTC.

There are a few counts of this clonotype. The chain carries TRBV19 and TRBJ2-2; possible D gene TRBD2, 7 bases. The V end lost 8 bases, the J end lost 2 bases, and 12 bases lay between the germline ends. There are 14 residues in the CDR3. Germline lookup yields CDR1 LNHDA and CDR2 SQIVND (reference sequence). CDR3 protein: CASGGGGNTGELFF. The CDR3 nucleotides read TGTGCCAGTGGAGGGGGGGGCAACACCGGGGAGCTGTTTTTT.

This clonotype was seen many times. This sequence joins TRBV12-5 and TRBJ2-1, with D unresolved. From germline, CDR1 is LGHNT and CDR2 FRNRAP. The CDR3 spans 11 residues. The V end was cut by 0 bases, the J end by 8 bases, with 2 bases between. CDR3 sequence (DNA): TGTGCTAGTGGTTTGGTCGATGAGCAGTTCTTC. Translated: CASGLVDEQFF.